This T cell receptor (beta chain) derives from a study of CD8+CD57+ T cells in acquired aplastic anemia. On the study more broadly: Sorting CD4+ and CD8+ cells gave DNA averaging approximately 2.9 ug.

Findings and limits, study-wide: Fewer than 35 shared CD8+ CDR3s appeared highly expressed within patients' immunodominant clones. Significant differences in CD8+ Simpson's diversity were not observed between patients and controls.

CD8+CD57+ cell expansion had been shown by flow cytometry in patients chosen for sequencing. There were no patients without severe acquired aplastic anemia. The use of genomic DNA as template underpinned the TCR beta VDJ and CDR3 profiling. TCRdb analysed the reads with MiXCR anew, one entry per CDR3 protein. This sample has roughly 220,000 distinct CDR3 sequences; more than 55% occur once, and the top ten carry roughly 50%. This clonotype was detected only once. Its antigen is unknown. CDR3 size: 13 residues. V lost 5 bases and J 7 bases, leaving 17 bases between the germline ends. Per the germline V gene, CDR1 is DFQATT and CDR2 is SNEGSKA (reference sequence).

V gene TRBV20-1 combines with J gene TRBJ1-1; D is ambiguous. This clonotype was sampled from a human donor with aplastic anemia. Sequenced sample: sorted CD4+, CD8+, or CD8+CD57+ T cells (not recorded which) from PBMCs. In DNA form, the CDR3 reads TGCAGTGCTCCCAAGACCTCTAACTGTGAAGCTTTCTTT. Translation: CSAPKTSNCEAFF.